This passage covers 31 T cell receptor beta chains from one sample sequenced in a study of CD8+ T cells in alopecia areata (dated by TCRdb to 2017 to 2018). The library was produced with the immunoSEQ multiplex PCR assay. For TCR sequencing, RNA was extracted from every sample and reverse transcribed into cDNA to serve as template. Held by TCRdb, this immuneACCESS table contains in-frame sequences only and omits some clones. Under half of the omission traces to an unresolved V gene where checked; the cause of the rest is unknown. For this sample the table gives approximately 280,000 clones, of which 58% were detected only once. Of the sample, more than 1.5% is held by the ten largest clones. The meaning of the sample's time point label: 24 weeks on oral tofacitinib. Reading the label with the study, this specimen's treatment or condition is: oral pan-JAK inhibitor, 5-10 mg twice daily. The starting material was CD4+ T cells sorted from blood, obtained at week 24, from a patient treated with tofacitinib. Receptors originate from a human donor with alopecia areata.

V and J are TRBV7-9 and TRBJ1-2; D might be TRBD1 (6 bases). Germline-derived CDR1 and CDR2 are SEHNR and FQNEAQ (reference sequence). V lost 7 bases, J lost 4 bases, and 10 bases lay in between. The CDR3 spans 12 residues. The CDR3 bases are TGTGCCAGCACCGAGGACAGCTATGGCTACACCTTC. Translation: CASTEDSYGYTF. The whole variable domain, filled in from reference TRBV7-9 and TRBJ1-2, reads DTGVSQNPRHKITKRGQNVTFRCDPISEHNRLYWYRQTLGQGPEFLTYFQNEAQLEKSRLLSDRFSAERPKGSFSTLEIQRTEQGDSAMYLCASTEDSYGYTFGSGTRLTVV.

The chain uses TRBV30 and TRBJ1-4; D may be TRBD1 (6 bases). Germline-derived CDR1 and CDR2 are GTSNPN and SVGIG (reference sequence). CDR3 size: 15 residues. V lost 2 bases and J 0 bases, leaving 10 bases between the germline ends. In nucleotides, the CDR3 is TGTGCCTGGAGTAAGGGGGGAACAACTAATGAAAAACTGTTTTTT. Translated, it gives CAWSKGGTTNEKLFF. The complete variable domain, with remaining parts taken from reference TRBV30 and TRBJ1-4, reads SQTIHQWPATLVQPVGSPLSLECTVEGTSNPNLYWYRQAAGRGLQLLFYSVGIGQISSEVPQNLSASRPQDRQFILSSKKLLLSDSGFYLCAWSKGGTTNEKLFFGSGTQLSVL.

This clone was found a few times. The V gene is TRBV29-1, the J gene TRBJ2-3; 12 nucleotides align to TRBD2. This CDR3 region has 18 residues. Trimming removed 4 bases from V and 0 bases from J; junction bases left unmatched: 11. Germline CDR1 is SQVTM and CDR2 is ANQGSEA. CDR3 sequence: CSVVGGLAGRSSTDTQYF. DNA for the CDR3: TGCAGCGTTGTTGGTGGACTAGCGGGGAGATCTAGCACAGATACGCAGTATTTT.

CDR3 in DNA: TGTGCCAGCAAAGCCCGGGACGGGGGCAGCTACGAGCAGTACTTC. Residues: CASKARDGGSYEQYF. The chain employs TRBV28 and TRBJ2-7; tentatively, D is TRBD1 or TRBD2 (6 bases each). Germline V gives CDR1 MDHEN, CDR2 SYDVKM. The CDR3 spans 15 residues. The ends were cut back, 7 bases at V and 3 bases at J, with 19 bases in the middle.

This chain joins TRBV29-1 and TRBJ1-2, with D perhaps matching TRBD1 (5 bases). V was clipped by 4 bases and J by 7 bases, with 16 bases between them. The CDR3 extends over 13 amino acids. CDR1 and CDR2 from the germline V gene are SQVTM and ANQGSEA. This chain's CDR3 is CSVGSRGLSGYTF. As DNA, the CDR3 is TGCAGCGTTGGAAGCCGGGGGTTGAGTGGCTACACCTTC.

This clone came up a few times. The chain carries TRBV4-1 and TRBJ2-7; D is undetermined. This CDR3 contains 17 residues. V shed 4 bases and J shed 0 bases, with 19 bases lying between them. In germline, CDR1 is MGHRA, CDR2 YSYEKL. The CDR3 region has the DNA TGCGCCAGCAGCCGAATCGTCTTAGGACCGACCTCCTACGAGCAGTACTTC. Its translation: CASSRIVLGPTSYEQYF.

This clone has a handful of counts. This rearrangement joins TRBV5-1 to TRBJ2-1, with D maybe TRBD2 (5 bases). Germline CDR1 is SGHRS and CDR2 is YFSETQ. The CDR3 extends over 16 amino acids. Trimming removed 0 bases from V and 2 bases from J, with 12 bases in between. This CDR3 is CASSLAVASPYNEQFF. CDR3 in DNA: TGCGCCAGCAGCTTGGCGGTAGCGAGTCCCTACAATGAGCAGTTCTTC.

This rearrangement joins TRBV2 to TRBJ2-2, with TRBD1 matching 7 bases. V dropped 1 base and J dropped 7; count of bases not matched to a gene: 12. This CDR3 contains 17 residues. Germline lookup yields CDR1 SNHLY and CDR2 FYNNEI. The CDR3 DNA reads TGTGCCAGCAGTGAAGGGACGGCGACAGGGATTGACGGGGAGCTGTTTTTT. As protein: CASSEGTATGIDGELFF.

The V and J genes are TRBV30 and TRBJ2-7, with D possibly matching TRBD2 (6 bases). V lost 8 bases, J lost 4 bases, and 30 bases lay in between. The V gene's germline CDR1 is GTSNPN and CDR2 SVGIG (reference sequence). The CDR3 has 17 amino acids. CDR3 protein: CAPEARGGVLLRYEQYF. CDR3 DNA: TGTGCCCCGGAGGCCCGGGGCGGGGTACTGCTACGGTACGAGCAGTACTTC.

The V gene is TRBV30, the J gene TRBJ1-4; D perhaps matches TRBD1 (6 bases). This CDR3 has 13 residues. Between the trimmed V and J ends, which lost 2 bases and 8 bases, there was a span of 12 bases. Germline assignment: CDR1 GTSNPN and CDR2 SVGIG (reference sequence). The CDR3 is CAWSLRGDEKLFF. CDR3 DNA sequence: TGTGCCTGGAGTTTAAGGGGGGACGAAAAACTGTTTTTT.

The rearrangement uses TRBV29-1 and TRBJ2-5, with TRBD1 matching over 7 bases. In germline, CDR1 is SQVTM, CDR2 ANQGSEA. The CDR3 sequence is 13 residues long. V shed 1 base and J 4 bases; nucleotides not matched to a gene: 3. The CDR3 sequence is CSVEGRGRETQYF. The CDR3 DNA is TGCAGCGTTGAAGGCAGGGGGAGAGAGACCCAGTACTTC.

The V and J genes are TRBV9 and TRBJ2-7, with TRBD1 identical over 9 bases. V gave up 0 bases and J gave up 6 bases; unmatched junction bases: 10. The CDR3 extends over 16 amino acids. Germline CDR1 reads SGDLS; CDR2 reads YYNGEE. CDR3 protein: CASSVEGQGFVGEQYF. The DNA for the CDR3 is TGTGCCAGCAGCGTAGAGGGACAGGGTTTTGTTGGCGAGCAGTACTTC.

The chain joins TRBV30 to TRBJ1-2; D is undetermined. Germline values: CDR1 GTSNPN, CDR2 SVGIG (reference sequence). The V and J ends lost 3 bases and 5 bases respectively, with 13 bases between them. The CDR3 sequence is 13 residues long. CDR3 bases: TGTGCCTGGAGGCCCGACTTGGGTTATGGCTACACCTTC. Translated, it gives CAWRPDLGYGYTF. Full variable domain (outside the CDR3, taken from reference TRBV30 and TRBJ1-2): SQTIHQWPATLVQPVGSPLSLECTVEGTSNPNLYWYRQAAGRGLQLLFYSVGIGQISSEVPQNLSASRPQDRQFILSSKKLLLSDSGFYLCAWRPDLGYGYTFGSGTRLTVV.

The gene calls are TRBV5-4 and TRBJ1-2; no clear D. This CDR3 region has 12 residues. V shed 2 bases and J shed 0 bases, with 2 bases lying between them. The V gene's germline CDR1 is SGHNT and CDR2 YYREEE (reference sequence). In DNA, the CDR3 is TGTGCCAGCAGCTTACCTAACTATGGCTACACCTTC. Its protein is CASSLPNYGYTF.

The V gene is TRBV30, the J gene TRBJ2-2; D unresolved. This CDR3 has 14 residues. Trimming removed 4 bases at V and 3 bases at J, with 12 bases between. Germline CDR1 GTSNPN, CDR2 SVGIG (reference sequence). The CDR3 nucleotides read TGTGCCTGGATGGGCCGGGTCGACACCGGGGAGCTGTTTTTT. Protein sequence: CAWMGRVDTGELFF. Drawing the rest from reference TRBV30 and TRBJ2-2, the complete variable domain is SQTIHQWPATLVQPVGSPLSLECTVEGTSNPNLYWYRQAAGRGLQLLFYSVGIGQISSEVPQNLSASRPQDRQFILSSKKLLLSDSGFYLCAWMGRVDTGELFFGEGSRLTVL.

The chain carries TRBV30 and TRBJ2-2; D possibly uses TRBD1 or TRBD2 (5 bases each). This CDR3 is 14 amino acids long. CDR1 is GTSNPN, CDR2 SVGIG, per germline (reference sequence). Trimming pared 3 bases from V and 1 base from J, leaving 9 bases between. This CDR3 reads CAWSPGGNTGELFF. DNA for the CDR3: TGTGCCTGGAGCCCTGGGGGGAACACCGGGGAGCTGTTTTTT.

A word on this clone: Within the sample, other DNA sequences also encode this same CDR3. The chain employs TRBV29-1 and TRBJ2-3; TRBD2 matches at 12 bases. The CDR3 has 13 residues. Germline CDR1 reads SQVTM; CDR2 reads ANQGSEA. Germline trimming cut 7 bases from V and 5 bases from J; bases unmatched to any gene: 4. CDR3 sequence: CSGLAGGQDTQYF. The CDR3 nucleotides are TGCAGCGGGCTAGCGGGGGGGCAAGATACGCAGTATTTT.

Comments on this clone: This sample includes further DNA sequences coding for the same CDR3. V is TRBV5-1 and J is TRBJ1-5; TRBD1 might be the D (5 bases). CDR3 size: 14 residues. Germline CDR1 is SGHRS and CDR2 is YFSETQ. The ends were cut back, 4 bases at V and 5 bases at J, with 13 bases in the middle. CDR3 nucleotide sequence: TGCGCCAGCAGCCCGACCCCGGGGGATCAGCCCCAGCATTTT. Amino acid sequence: CASSPTPGDQPQHF.

CDR3 sequence: CSVAPGERGYGYTF. The CDR3 DNA is TGCAGCGTTGCCCCAGGGGAACGGGGCTATGGCTACACCTTC. This chain connects TRBV29-1 to TRBJ1-2, with D possibly matching TRBD1 (6 bases). V was clipped by 4 bases and J by 4 bases, with 16 bases between them. The CDR3 sequence is 14 residues long. Germline V gene data show CDR1 as SQVTM and CDR2 as ANQGSEA.

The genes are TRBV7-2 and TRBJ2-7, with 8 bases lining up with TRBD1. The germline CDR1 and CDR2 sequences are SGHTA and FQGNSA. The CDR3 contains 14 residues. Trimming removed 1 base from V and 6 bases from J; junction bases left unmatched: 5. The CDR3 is CASSLGQGAGEQYF. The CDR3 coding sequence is TGTGCCAGCAGCTTAGGGCAGGGGGCAGGCGAGCAGTACTTC. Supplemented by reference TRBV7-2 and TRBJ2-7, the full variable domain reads GAGVSQSPSNKVTEKGKDVELRCDPISGHTALYWYRQSLGQGLEFLIYFQGNSAPDKSGLPSDRFSAERTGGSVSTLTIQRTQQEDSAVYLCASSLGQGAGEQYFGPGTRLTVT.

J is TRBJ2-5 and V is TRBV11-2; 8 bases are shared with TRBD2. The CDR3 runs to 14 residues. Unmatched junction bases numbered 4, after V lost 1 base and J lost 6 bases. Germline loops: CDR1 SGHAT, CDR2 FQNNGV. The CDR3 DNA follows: TGTGCCAGCAGCTTAGTGGGGACTAGGAAGACCCAGTACTTC. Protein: CASSLVGTRKTQYF.

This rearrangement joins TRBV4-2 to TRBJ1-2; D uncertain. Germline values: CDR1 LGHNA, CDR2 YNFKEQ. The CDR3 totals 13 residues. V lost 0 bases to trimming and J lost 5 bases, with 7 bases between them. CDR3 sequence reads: CASSQDVGYGYTF. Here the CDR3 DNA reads TGTGCCAGCAGCCAAGATGTGGGGTATGGCTACACCTTC.

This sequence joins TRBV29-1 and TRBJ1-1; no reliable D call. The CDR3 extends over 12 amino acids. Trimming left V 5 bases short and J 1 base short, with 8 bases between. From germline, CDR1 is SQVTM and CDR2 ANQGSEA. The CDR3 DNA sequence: TGCAGCGTTTCCGGGAGGAACACTGAAGCTTTCTTT. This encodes CSVSGRNTEAFF.

The CDR3 DNA sequence: TGCGCCAGCAGCTCTGGACTAGCGGGGGAAGAGACCCAGTACTTC. This codes for CASSSGLAGEETQYF. J is TRBJ2-5 and V is TRBV5-1; 13 bases are shared with TRBD2. The junction had 2 bases not matched to a gene; V was cut back by 3 bases and J by 3 bases. The CDR3 runs 15 residues. Germline CDR1 reads SGHRS; CDR2 reads YFSETQ.

The DNA of the CDR3 is TGTGCCAGCAGCCCCGAGAACTCGGGCGAGCAGTACTTC. Its protein is CASSPENSGEQYF. The chain uses TRBV7-2 and TRBJ2-7, with D hard to call. Trimming stripped 5 bases from V and 6 bases from J, with 14 bases between. Germline CDR1 SGHTA, CDR2 FQGNSA. The CDR3 totals 13 residues.

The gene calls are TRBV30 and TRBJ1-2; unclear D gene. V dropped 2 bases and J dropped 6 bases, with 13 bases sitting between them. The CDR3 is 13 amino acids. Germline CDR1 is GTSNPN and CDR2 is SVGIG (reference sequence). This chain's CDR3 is CAWSRAPWDGYTF. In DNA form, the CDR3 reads TGTGCCTGGAGTCGCGCCCCCTGGGATGGCTACACCTTC.

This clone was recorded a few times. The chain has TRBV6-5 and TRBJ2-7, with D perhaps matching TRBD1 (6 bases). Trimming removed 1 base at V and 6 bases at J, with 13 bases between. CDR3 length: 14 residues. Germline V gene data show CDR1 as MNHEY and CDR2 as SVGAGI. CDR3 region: CASSYLTGTGEQYF. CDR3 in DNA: TGTGCCAGCAGTTACTTAACAGGGACGGGCGAGCAGTACTTC.

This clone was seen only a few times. CDR3 sequence: CSVGTWNHGANVLTF. CDR3 nucleotides: TGCAGCGTCGGGACCTGGAATCATGGGGCCAACGTCCTGACTTTC. The chain recombines TRBV29-1 with TRBJ2-6; D may match TRBD1 or TRBD2 (5 bases each). The germline V gene has CDR1 SQVTM and CDR2 ANQGSEA. This CDR3 spans 15 amino acids. The V end was cut by 6 bases, the J end by 3 bases, with 15 bases between.

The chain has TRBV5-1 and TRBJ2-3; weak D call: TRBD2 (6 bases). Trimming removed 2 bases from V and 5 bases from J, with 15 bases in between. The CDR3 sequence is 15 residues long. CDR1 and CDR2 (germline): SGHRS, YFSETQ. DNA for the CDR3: TGCGCCAGCAGCTTAAGCGGGTCCCCGGGAGATACGCAGTATTTT. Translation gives CASSLSGSPGDTQYF.

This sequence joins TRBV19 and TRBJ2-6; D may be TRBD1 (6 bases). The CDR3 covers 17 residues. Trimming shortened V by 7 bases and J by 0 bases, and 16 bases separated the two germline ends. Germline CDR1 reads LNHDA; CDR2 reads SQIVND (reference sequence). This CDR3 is CASTMHRASSGANVLTF. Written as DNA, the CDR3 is TGTGCCAGTACCATGCACAGGGCCAGCTCTGGGGCCAACGTCCTGACTTTC.

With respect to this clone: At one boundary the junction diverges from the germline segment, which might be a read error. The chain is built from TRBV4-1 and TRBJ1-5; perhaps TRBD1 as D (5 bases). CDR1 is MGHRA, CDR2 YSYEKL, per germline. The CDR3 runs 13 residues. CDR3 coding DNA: TGTGCCAGCAGCCAAACGACAGATCAGCCCCAGCATTTT. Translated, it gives CASSQTTDQPQHF.